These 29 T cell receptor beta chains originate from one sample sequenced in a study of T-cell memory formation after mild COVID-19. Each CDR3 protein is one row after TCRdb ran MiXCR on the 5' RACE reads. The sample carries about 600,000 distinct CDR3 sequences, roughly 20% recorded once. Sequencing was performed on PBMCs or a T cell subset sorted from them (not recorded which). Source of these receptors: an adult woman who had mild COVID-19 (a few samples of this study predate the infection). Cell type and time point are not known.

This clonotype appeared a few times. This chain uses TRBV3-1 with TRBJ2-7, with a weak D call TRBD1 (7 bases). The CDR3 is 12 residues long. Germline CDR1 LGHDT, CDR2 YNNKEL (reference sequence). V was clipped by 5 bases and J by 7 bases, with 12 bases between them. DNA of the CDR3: TGTGCCAGCAGCGCCCAGGGGGGAGAGCAGTACTTC. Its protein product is CASSAQGGEQYF.

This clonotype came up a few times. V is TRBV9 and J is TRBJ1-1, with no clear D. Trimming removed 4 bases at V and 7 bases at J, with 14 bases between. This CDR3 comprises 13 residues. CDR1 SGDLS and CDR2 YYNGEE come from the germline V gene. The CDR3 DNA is TGTGCCAGCAGCCCACCGGTGGGTTTTGAAGCTTTCTTT. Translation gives CASSPPVGFEAFF.

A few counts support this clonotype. CDR3 sequence: CASSLEDRRDTQYF. In nucleotides, the CDR3 is TGTGCCAGCAGCTTAGAGGACAGGCGAGATACGCAGTATTTT. The J gene is TRBJ2-3, the V gene TRBV7-9; 7 bases fit TRBD1. CDR1 and CDR2 (germline): SEHNR, FQNEAQ (reference sequence). V gave up 1 base and J gave up 5 bases; unmatched junction bases: 3. The CDR3 sequence is 14 residues long.

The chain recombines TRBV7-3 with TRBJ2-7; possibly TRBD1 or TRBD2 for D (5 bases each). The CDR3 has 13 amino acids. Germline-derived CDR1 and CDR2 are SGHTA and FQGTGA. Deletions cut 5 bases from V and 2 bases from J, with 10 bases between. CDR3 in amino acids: CASSMGPAYEQYF. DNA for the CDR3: TGTGCCAGCAGCATGGGACCCGCCTACGAGCAGTACTTC.

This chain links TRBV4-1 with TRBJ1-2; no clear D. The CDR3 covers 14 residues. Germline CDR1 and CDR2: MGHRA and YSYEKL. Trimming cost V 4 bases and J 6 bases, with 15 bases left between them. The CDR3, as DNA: TGCGCCAGCAGCCCCGGACCGAGACTCGATGGCTACACCTTC. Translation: CASSPGPRLDGYTF.

This chain's CDR3 is CSVNREVGSVNTEAFF. In nucleotides, the CDR3 is TGCAGCGTTAACCGCGAGGTGGGCAGCGTGAACACTGAAGCTTTCTTT. The genes are TRBV29-1 and TRBJ1-1, with no clear D. CDR3 length: 16 amino acids. Trimming stripped 5 bases from V and 0 bases from J, with 19 bases between. Germline values: CDR1 SQVTM, CDR2 ANQGSEA.

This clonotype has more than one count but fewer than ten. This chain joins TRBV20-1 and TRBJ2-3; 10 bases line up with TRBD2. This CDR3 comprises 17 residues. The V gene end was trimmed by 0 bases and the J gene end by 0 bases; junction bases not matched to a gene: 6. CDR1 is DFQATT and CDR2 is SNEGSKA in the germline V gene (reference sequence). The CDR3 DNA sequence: TGCAGTGCTAGAGATCCTAGGACTAGCGGAAGCACAGATACGCAGTATTTT. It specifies CSARDPRTSGSTDTQYF.

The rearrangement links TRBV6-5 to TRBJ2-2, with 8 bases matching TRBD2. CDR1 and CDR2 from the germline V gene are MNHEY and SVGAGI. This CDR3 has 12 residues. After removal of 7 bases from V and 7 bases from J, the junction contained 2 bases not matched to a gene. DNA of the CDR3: TGTGCCAGCACCGCGGGAGGCGGGGAGCTGTTTTTT. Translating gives CASTAGGGELFF.

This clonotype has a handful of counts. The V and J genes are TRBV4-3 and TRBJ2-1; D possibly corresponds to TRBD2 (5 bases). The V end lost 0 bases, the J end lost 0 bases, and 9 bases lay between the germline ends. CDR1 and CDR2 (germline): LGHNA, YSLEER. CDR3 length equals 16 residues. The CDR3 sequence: CASSQEADSSYNEQFF. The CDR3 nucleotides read TGCGCCAGCAGCCAAGAAGCGGATAGCTCCTACAATGAGCAGTTCTTC.

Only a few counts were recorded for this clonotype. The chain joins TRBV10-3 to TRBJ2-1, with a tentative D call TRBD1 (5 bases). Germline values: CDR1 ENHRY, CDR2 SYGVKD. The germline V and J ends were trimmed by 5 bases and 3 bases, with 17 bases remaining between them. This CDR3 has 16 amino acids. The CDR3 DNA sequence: TGTGCCATCAGTTCTCTGCCAGGGTCTGACTACAATGAGCAGTTCTTC. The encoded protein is CAISSLPGSDYNEQFF.

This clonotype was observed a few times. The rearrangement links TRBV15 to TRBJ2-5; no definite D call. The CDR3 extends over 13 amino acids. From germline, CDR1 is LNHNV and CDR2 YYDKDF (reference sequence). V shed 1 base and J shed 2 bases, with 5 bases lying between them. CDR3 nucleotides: TGTGCCACCAGCAGAGTCACGCAAGAGACCCAGTACTTC. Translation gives CATSRVTQETQYF.

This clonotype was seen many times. CDR3 bases: TGTGCCAGCAGCTGGCCCTCGGGCTCCTACAATGAGCAGTTCTTC. Translation gives CASSWPSGSYNEQFF. The chain combines TRBV5-5 with TRBJ2-1, with no clear D. Germline V gene data show CDR1 as SGHKS and CDR2 as YYEKEE (reference sequence). This CDR3 is 15 amino acids long. V lost 3 bases and J lost 0, with 10 bases in between.

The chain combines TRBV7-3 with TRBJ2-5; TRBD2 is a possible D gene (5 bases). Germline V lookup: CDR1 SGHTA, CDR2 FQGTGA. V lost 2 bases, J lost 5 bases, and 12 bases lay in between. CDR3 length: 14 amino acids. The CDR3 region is CASSLFGAGETQYF. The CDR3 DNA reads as TGTGCCAGCAGCTTATTTGGCGCGGGCGAGACCCAGTACTTC.

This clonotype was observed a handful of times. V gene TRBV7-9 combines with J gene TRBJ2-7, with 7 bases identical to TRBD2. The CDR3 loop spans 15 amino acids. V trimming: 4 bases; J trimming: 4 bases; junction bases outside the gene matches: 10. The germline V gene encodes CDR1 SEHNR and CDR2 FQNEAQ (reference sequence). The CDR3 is CASSSTRDYSYEQYF. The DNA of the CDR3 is TGTGCCAGCAGCTCCACCCGGGACTATTCATACGAGCAGTACTTC.

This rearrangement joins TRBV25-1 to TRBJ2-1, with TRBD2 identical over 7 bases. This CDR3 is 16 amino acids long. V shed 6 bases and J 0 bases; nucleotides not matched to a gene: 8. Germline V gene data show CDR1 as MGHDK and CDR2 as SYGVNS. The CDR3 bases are TGTGCCAGCAGCTTTAGCGGGCTGAGCTCCTACAATGAGCAGTTCTTC. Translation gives CASSFSGLSSYNEQFF. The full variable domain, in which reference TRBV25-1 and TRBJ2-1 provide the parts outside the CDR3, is EADIYQTPRYLVIGTGKKITLECSQTMGHDKMYWYQQDPGMELHLIHYSYGVNSTEKGDLSSESTVSRIRTEHFPLTLESARPSHTSQYLCASSFSGLSSYNEQFFGPGTRLTVL.

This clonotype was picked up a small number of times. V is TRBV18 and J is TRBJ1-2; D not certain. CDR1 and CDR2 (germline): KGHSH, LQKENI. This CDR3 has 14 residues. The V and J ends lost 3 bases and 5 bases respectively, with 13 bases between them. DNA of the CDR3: TGTGCCAGCTCACCCCCGGGTATCGGATATGGCTACACCTTC. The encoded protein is CASSPPGIGYGYTF.

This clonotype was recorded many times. The CDR3 DNA follows: TGTGCCAGCAGCAAAAACACCGGGCTTTGGGGGGACCCCCAGTACTTC. Protein sequence: CASSKNTGLWGDPQYF. The J gene is TRBJ2-5, the V gene TRBV7-8; D may be TRBD2 (6 bases). Germline V CDR1 and CDR2: SGHVS, FQNEAQ. Trimming removed 5 bases at V and 9 bases at J, with 25 bases between. The length of the CDR3 is 16 residues.

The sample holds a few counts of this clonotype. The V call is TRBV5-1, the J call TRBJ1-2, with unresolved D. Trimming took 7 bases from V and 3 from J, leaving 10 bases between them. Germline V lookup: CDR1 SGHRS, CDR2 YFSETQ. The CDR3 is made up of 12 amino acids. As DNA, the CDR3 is TGCGCCAGCGGGCAGGACTACTATGGCTACACCTTC. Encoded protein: CASGQDYYGYTF.

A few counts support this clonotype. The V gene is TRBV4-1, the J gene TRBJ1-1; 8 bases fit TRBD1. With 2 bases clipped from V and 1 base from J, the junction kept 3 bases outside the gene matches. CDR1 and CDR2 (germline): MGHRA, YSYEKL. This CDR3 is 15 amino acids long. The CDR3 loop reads CASSQIQGANTEAFF. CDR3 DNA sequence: TGCGCCAGCAGCCAAATCCAGGGGGCGAACACTGAAGCTTTCTTT.

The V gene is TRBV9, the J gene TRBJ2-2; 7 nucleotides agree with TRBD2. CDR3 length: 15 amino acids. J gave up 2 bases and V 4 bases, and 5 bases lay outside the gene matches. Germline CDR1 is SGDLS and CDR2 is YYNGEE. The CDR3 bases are TGTGCCAGCAGCTTCGGGACTACCAACACCGGGGAGCTGTTTTTT. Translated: CASSFGTTNTGELFF.

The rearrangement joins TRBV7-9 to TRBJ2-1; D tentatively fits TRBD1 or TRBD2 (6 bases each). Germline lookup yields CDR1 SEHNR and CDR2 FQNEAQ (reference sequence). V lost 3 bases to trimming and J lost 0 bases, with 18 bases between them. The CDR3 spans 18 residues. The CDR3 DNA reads TGTGCCAGCAGCTTTGGGGGCGGGACTGGGAGCTCCTACAATGAGCAGTTCTTC. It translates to CASSFGGGTGSSYNEQFF.

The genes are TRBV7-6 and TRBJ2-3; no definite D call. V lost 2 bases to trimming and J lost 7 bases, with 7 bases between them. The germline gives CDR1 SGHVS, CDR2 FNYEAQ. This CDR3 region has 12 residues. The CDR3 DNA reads TGTGCCAGCAGCTTAAAGGGAAATACGCAGTATTTT. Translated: CASSLKGNTQYF.

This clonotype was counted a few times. The CDR3 here is CASSVGTNTEAFF. The CDR3 DNA follows: TGTGCCAGCAGCGTAGGTACGAACACTGAAGCTTTCTTT. The V gene is TRBV9, the J gene TRBJ1-1; the D is unclear. The CDR3 has 13 amino acids. CDR1 SGDLS and CDR2 YYNGEE come from the germline V gene. Trimming took off 0 bases at V and 1 base at J, with 4 bases between the two ends. The complete variable domain, with remaining parts taken from reference TRBV9 and TRBJ1-1, reads DSGVTQTPKHLITATGQRVTLRCSPRSGDLSVYWYQQSLDQGLQFLIQYYNGEERAKGNILERFSAQQFPDLHSELNLSSLELGDSALYFCASSVGTNTEAFFGQGTRLTVV.

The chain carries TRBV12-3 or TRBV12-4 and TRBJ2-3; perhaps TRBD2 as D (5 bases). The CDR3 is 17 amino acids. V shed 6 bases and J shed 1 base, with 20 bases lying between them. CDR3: CASSEPTEGDGTDTQYF. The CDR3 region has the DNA TGTGCCAGCAGCGAACCAACAGAGGGTGATGGCACAGATACGCAGTATTTT.

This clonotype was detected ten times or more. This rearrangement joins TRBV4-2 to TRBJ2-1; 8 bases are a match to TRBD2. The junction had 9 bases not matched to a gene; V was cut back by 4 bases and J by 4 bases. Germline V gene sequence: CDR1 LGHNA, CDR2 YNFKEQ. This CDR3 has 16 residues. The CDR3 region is CASSPGRAGSYNEQFF. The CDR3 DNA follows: TGTGCCAGCAGCCCCGGGAGGGCCGGGTCTTACAATGAGCAGTTCTTC.

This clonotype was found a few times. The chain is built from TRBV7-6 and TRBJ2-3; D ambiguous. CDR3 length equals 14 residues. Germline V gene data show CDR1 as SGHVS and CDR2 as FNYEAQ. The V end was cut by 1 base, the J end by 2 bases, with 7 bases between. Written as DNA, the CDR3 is TGTGCCAGCAGCTTAGTTCCCGACACAGATACGCAGTATTTT. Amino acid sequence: CASSLVPDTDTQYF.

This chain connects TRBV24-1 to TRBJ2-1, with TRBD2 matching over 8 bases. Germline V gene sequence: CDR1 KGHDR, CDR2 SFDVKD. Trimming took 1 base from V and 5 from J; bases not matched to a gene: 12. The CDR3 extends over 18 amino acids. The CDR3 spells CATSDLKAGATPNNEQFF. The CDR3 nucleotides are TGTGCCACCAGTGATTTAAAAGCGGGGGCAACACCTAACAATGAGCAGTTCTTC.

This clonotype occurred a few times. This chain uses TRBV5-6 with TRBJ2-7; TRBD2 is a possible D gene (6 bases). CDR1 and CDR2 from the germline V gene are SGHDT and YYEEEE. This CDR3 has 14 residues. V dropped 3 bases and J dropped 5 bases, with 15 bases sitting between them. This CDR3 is CASSYGGTPHEQYF. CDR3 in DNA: TGTGCCAGCAGCTATGGAGGGACGCCACACGAGCAGTACTTC.

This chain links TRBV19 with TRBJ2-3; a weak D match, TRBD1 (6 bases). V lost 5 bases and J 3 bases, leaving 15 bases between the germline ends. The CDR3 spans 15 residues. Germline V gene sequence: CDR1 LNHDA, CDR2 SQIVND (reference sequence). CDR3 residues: CASSLRWGPTDTQYF. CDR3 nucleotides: TGTGCCAGTAGTTTACGGTGGGGGCCTACAGATACGCAGTATTTT. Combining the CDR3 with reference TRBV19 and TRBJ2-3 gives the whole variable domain DGGITQSPKYLFRKEGQNVTLSCEQNLNHDAMYWYRQDPGQGLRLIYYSQIVNDFQKGDIAEGYSVSREKKESFPLTVTSAQKNPTAFYLCASSLRWGPTDTQYFGPGTRLTVL.